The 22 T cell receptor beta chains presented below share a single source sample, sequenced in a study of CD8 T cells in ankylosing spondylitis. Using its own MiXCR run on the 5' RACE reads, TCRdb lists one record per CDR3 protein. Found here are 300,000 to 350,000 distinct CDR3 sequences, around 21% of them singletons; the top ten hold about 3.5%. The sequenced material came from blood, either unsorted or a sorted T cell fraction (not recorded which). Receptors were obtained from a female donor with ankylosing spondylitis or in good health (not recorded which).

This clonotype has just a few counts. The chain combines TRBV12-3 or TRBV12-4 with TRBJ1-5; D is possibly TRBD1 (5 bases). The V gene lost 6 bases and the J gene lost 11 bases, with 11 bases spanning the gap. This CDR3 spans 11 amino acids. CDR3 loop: CASSLGGAQHF. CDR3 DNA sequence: TGTGCCAGCAGCCTCGGGGGGGCCCAGCATTTT.

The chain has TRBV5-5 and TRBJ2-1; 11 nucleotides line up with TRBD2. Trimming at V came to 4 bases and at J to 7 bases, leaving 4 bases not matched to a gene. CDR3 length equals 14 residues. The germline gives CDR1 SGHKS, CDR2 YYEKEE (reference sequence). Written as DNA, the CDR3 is TGTGCCAGCAGCCTCGGGACTAGCGGTAATGAGCAGTTCTTC. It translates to CASSLGTSGNEQFF.

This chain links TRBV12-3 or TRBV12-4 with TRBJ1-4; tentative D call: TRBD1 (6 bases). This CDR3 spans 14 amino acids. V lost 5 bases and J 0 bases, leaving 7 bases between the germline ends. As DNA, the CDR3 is TGTGCCAGCAGTGGACAGTCAACTAATGAAAAACTGTTTTTT. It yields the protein CASSGQSTNEKLFF.

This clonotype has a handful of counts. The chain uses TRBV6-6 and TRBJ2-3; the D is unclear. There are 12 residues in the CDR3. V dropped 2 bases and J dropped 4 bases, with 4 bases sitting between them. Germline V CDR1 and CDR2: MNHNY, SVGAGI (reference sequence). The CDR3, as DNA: TGTGCCAGCAGTTACGTTGCAGATACGCAGTATTTT. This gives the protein CASSYVADTQYF.

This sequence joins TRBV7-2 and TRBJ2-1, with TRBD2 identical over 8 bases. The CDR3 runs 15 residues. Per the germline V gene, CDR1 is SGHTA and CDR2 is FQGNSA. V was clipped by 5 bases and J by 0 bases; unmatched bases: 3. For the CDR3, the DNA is TGTGCCAGCAGCCAGAGCGGGAGCTCCTACAATGAGCAGTTCTTC. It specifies CASSQSGSSYNEQFF.

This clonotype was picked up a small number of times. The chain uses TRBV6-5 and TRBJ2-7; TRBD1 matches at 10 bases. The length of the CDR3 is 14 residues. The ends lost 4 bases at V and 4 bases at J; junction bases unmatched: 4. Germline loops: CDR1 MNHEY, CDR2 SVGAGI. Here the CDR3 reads CASSFGTGVYEQYF. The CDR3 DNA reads TGTGCCAGCAGTTTCGGGACAGGGGTATACGAGCAGTACTTC.

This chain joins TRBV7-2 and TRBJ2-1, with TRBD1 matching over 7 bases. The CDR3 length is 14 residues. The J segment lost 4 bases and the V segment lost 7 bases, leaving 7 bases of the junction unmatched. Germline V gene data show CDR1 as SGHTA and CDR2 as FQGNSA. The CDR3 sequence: CASTRGGRYNEQFF. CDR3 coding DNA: TGTGCCAGCACCCGAGGGGGCCGTTACAATGAGCAGTTCTTC.

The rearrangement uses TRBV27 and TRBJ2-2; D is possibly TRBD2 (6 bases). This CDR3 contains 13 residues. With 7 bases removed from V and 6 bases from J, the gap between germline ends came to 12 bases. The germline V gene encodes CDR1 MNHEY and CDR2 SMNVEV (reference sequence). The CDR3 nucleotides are TGTGCCAGCACCCCCAGCGGGTCCGGGGAGCTGTTTTTT. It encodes CASTPSGSGELFF.

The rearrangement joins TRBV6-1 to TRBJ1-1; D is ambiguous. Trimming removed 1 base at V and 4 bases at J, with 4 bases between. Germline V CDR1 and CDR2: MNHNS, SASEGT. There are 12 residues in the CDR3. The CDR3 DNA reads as TGTGCCAGCAGTGAAGATACCACTGAAGCTTTCTTT. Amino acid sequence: CASSEDTTEAFF.

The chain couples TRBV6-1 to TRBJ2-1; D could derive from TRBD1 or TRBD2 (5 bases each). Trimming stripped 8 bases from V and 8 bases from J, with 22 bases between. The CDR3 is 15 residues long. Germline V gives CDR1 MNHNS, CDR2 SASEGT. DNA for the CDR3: TGTGCCAGCTATGTCCGGGACGGATTTAGCGATGAGCAGTTCTTC. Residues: CASYVRDGFSDEQFF.

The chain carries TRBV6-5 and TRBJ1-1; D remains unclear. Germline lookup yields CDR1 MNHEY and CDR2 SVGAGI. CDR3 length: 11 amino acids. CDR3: CASGRSPEAFF. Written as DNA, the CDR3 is TGTGCAAGCGGCAGGAGCCCTGAAGCTTTCTTT.

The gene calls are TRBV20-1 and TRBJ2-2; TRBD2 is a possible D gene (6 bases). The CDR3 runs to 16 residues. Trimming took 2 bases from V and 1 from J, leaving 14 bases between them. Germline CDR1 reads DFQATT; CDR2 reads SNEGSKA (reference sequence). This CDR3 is CSARTWEAGNTGELFF. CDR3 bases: TGCAGTGCTAGAACGTGGGAAGCGGGGAACACCGGGGAGCTGTTTTTT.

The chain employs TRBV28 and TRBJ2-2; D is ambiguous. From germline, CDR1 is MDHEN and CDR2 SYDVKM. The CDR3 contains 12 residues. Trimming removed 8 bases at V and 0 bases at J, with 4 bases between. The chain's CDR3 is CASGTNTGELFF. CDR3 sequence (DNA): TGTGCCAGCGGGACGAACACCGGGGAGCTGTTTTTT.

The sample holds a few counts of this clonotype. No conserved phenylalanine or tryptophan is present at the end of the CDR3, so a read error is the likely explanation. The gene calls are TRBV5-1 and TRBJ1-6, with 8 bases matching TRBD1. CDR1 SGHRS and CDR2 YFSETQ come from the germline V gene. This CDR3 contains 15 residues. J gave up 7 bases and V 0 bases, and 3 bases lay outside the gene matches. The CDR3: CASSLARTGNSPLHS. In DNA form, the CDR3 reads TGCGCCAGCAGCTTGGCCCGGACAGGGAATTCACCCCTCCACTCT.

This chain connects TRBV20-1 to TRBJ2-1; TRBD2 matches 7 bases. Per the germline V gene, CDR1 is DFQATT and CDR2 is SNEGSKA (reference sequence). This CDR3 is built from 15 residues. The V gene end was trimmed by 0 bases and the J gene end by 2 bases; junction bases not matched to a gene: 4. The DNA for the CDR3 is TGCAGTGCTAGAGATCGGCTAGCGGCCTACAATGAGCAGTTCTTC. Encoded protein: CSARDRLAAYNEQFF.

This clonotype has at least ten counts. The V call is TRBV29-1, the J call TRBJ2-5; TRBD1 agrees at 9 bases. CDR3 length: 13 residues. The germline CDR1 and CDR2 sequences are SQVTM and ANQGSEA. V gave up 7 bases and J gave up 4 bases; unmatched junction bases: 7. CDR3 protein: CSARQGGRETQYF. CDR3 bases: TGCAGCGCGAGACAGGGGGGAAGAGAGACCCAGTACTTC.

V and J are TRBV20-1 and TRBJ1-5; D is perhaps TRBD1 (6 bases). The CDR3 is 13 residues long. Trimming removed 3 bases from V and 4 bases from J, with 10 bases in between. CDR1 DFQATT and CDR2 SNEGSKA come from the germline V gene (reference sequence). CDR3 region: CSASGGQNQPQHF. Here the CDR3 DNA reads TGCAGTGCTAGTGGGGGACAAAATCAGCCCCAGCATTTT.

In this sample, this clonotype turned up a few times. CDR3 nucleotides: TGTGCCAGCTCACCAGGTTCGACTAGCGGGAGTTACGAGCAGTACTTC. This translates into CASSPGSTSGSYEQYF. The V gene is TRBV18, the J gene TRBJ2-7, with 12 bases lining up with TRBD2. The CDR3 extends over 16 amino acids. Losses at the gene ends were 2 bases for V and 4 bases for J; bases not matched to a gene: 6. Germline V CDR1 and CDR2: KGHSH, LQKENI.

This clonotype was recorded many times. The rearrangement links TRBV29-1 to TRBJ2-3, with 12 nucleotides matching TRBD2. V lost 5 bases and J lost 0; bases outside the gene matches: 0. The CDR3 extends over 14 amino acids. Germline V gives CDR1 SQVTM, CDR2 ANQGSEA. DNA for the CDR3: TGCAGCGTTACTAGCGGGAGGAGCACAGATACGCAGTATTTT. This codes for CSVTSGRSTDTQYF.

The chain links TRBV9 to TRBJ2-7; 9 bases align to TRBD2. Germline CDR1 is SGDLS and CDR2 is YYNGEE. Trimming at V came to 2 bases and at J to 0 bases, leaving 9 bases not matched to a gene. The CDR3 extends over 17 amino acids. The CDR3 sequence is CASSVFASGTNSYEQYF. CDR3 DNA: TGTGCCAGCAGCGTTTTTGCTAGCGGGACAAACTCCTACGAGCAGTACTTC. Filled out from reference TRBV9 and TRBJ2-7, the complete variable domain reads DSGVTQTPKHLITATGQRVTLRCSPRSGDLSVYWYQQSLDQGLQFLIQYYNGEERAKGNILERFSAQQFPDLHSELNLSSLELGDSALYFCASSVFASGTNSYEQYFGPGTRLTVT.

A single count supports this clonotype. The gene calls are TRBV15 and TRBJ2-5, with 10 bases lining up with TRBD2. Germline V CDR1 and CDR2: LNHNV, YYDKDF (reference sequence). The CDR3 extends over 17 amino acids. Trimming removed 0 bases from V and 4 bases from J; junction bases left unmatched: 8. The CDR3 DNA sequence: TGTGCCACCAGCAGAGATGGTAGAGCGGGAGGGCGAGAGACCCAGTACTTC. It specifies CATSRDGRAGGRETQYF.

The chain's CDR3 is CASSPRALAGDNEQFF. CDR3 bases: TGTGCCAGCAGCCCCCGGGCGCTAGCGGGAGACAATGAGCAGTTCTTC. The V and J genes are TRBV7-9 and TRBJ2-1, with 10 bases matching TRBD2. Trimming took 5 bases from V and 5 from J; bases not matched to a gene: 9. This CDR3 region has 16 residues. Germline CDR1 reads SEHNR; CDR2 reads FQNEAQ (reference sequence). Supplemented by reference TRBV7-9 and TRBJ2-1, the full variable domain reads DTGVSQNPRHKITKRGQNVTFRCDPISEHNRLYWYRQTLGQGPEFLTYFQNEAQLEKSRLLSDRFSAERPKGSFSTLEIQRTEQGDSAMYLCASSPRALAGDNEQFFGPGTRLTVL.